These T cell receptor beta chains were read from a single sample in a study of radiation and T cells in renal cell carcinoma. The method was immunoSEQ multiplex PCR; TCRdb's version includes in-frame clones alone and lacks a portion of them. This table holds 140,000 or so clones, over 75% found once. The sequencing used blood, collected from a patient whose treatment included radiotherapy and nephrectomy. The receptors come from a woman aged 50 to 65 with renal cell carcinoma. Both conserved end residues are part of each CDR3. A D gene is named only where the DNA matches it firmly. Clone size, where shown, is once, few, many, or a class for clones that have expanded.

abundance | j_gene | d_gene | v_gene | CDR3aa | CDR3nt
NA | TRBJ1-4 | TRBD1 | TRBV5-1 | CASSWDRGSEKLFF | TGCGCCAGCAGCTGGGACAGGGGTAGTGAAAAACTGTTTTTT
NA | TRBJ1-5 | NA | TRBV7-2 | CASSLARFQPQHF | TGTGCCAGCAGCTTAGCGCGGTTTCAGCCCCAGCATTTT
NA | TRBJ1-2 | NA | TRBV29-1 | CSVARANYGYTF | TGCAGCGTTGCCAGGGCTAACTATGGCTACACCTTC
once | TRBJ1-2 | NA | TRBV5-4 | CASSPERQPNYGYTF | TGTGCCAGCAGCCCCGAGAGGCAGCCTAACTATGGCTACACCTTC
once | TRBJ1-5 | TRBD1 | TRBV30 | CAWSRTGVFTNGQPQHF | TGTGCCTGGAGTCGGACAGGGGTATTCACCAACGGTCAGCCCCAGCATTTT
NA | TRBJ2-5 | NA | TRBV2 | CASSEGLSGRGAVETQYF | TGTGCCAGCAGTGAAGGACTAAGTGGTAGGGGGGCCGTAGAGACCCAGTACTTC
few | TRBJ2-1 | TRBD2 | TRBV6-5 | CASRLAGGINEQFF | TGTGCCAGCAGACTAGCGGGGGGGATCAATGAGCAGTTCTTC
NA | TRBJ1-6 | TRBD1 | TRBV9 | CASSFGQGDSPLHF | TGTGCCAGCAGCTTTGGACAGGGAGATTCACCCCTCCACTTT
few | TRBJ1-2 | NA | TRBV6-6 | CASSYSIQGGYGYTF | TGTGCCAGCAGTTACTCGATACAGGGAGGCTATGGCTACACCTTC
NA | TRBJ2-5 | TRBD2 | TRBV5-4 | CASSRTSGVQETQYF | TGTGCCAGCAGCCGGACTAGCGGGGTCCAAGAGACCCAGTACTTC